The next 8 T cell receptor beta chains were all read from a single sample in a study of T cells in Graves' hyperthyroidism and ophthalmopathy. Amplified TCR beta CDR3 regions came from RNA transcripts. The HTBI primer set served for first-round RT-PCR of the TCR CDR3. TCRdb re-derived calls from the multiplex PCR reads in MiXCR, one entry per CDR3 protein. Among 250,000 to 300,000 distinct CDR3 sequences listed, approximately 19% were seen once. Sequenced material: blood. These receptors were taken from a man aged 50-59 years with Graves' ophthalmopathy.

In its sample, this clonotype was seen many times. The chain uses TRBV7-2 and TRBJ1-1, with TRBD1 matching 7 bases. This CDR3 region has 15 residues. Germline V gene lookup returns CDR1 SGHTA and CDR2 FQGNSA. Trimming took 4 bases from V and 5 from J; bases not matched to a gene: 10. The CDR3 region has the DNA TGTGCCAGCAGCTCAACCACAGGGGTGGGGACTGAAGCTTTCTTT. This translates into CASSSTTGVGTEAFF.

This clonotype showed up just once. The J gene is TRBJ2-1, the V gene TRBV19; D gene uncertain. CDR3 size: 14 residues. Looked up from germline, CDR1 is LNHDA and CDR2 is SQIVND (reference sequence). V was shortened by 6 bases and J by 7 bases, with 16 bases between the two germline ends. DNA of the CDR3: TGTGCCAGTAGCCTCTCCTCTAGACTGAATGAGCAGTTCTTC. This codes for CASSLSSRLNEQFF.

This clonotype was observed a few times. The CDR3 protein is CASSYPRLAGVEQYF. CDR3 sequence (DNA): TGTGCCAGCAGTTATCCGAGACTAGCGGGAGTCGAGCAGTACTTC. V usage is TRBV25-1 and J usage is TRBJ2-7; 12 bases agree with TRBD2. V shed 5 bases, J shed 6 bases, and the junction held 8 bases outside the gene matches. CDR1 and CDR2 (germline): MGHDK, SYGVNS. This CDR3 contains 15 residues.

The chain couples TRBV12-3 or TRBV12-4 to TRBJ2-7; a weak D match, TRBD1 (6 bases). With 2 bases removed from V and 9 bases from J, the gap between germline ends came to 14 bases. This CDR3 region has 13 residues. CDR3 nucleotides: TGTGCCAGCAGTTTACCCACAACGGACAGGCAGTACTTC. Its protein is CASSLPTTDRQYF.

On this clonotype: A clone one base away is much larger, so this may be a read error. The V and J genes are TRBV18 and TRBJ2-7; 8 bases are shared with TRBD2. V shed 6 bases and J 6 bases; nucleotides not matched to a gene: 13. The CDR3 is made up of 15 amino acids. In germline, CDR1 is KGHSH, CDR2 LQKENI. CDR3 nucleotides: TGTGCCAGCTCCCTCGGACCAGCGGGAGATGGCGAGCAGTACTTC. The encoded protein is CASSLGPAGDGEQYF.

This chain uses TRBV24-1 with TRBJ2-2; 9 bases align to TRBD2. This CDR3 is built from 17 residues. The V segment lost 0 bases and the J segment 0 bases; nucleotides outside the gene matches: 1. Germline CDR1 reads KGHDR; CDR2 reads SFDVKD. CDR3 sequence reads: CATSDLTSGSNTGELFF. The CDR3 DNA reads as TGTGCCACCAGTGATTTGACTAGCGGGTCGAACACCGGGGAGCTGTTTTTT.

The chain joins TRBV19 to TRBJ1-5; TRBD1 might be the D (5 bases). The CDR3 covers 16 residues. V dropped 2 bases and J dropped 10 bases, with 21 bases sitting between them. Per germline, CDR1 LNHDA and CDR2 SQIVND (reference sequence). CDR3 DNA: TGTGCCAGTAGTATAACGACAGCTGGGCAAAGGCACCCCCAGCATTTT. This encodes CASSITTAGQRHPQHF.

This clonotype was found a few times. The V gene is TRBV9, the J gene TRBJ2-7; D may be TRBD1 (5 bases). CDR1 and CDR2 from the germline V gene are SGDLS and YYNGEE. V was pared by 0 bases and J by 2 bases, with 15 bases between. There are 16 residues in the CDR3. CDR3 loop: CASSVGGWGGPYEQYF. In nucleotides, the CDR3 is TGTGCCAGCAGCGTAGGGGGTTGGGGCGGCCCCTACGAGCAGTACTTC. The variable domain in full, completed from reference TRBV9 and TRBJ2-7, reads DSGVTQTPKHLITATGQRVTLRCSPRSGDLSVYWYQQSLDQGLQFLIQYYNGEERAKGNILERFSAQQFPDLHSELNLSSLELGDSALYFCASSVGGWGGPYEQYFGPGTRLTVT.